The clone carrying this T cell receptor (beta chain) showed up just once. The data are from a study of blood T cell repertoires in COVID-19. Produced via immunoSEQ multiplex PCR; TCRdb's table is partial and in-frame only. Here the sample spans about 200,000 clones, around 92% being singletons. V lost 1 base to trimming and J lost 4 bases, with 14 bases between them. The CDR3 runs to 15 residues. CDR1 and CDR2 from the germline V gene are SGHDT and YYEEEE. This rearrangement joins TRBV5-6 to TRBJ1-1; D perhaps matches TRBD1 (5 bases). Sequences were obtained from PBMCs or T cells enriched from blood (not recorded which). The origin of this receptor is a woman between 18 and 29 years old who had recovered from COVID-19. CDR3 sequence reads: CASSLKGERGTEAFF. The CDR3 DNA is TGTGCCAGCAGCTTGAAAGGGGAACGAGGCACTGAAGCTTTCTTT. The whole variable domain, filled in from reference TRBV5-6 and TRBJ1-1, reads DAGVTQSPTHLIKTRGQQVTLRCSPKSGHDTVSWYQQALGQGPQFIFQYYEEEERQRGNFPDRFSGHQFPNYSSELNVNALLLGDSALYLCASSLKGERGTEAFFGQGTRLTVV.